This T cell receptor (beta chain) was documented in a study of tumor-infiltrating lymphocytes in primary liver carcinoma. The overall study: Tissue type made little difference to sample yields of roughly 3.65 to 7.13 million productive TCRbeta reads. Study-level points and caveats: Tumor region pairs outstripped tumor-adjacent and tumor-blood pairs in overlap. Tumor samples exhibited a significantly greater top-250-clone fraction than blood samples (p = 0.039).

The authors made TCR beta cDNA from roughly 480 ng total RNA with a constant-region primer. Researchers made the TCR beta libraries by running three nested multiplex PCR rounds with slightly modified ARM-PCR. In the first two PCR rounds, TRBV1-TRBV30 forward primers were paired with a C-beta reverse primer, and each round lasted around 10 cycles. MiXCR, run by TCRdb on the multiplex PCR reads, gives a single entry per CDR3 protein. This sample has fewer than 350,000 distinct CDR3 sequences, with less than 75% found just once. Germline CDR1 reads SQVTM; CDR2 reads ANQGSEA. This CDR3 is 15 amino acids long. The germline V and J ends were trimmed by 3 bases and 14 bases, with 25 bases remaining between them. In the case of this clonotype: Its specificity is unknown.

Germline DNA was extracted alongside blood RNA, which was obtained from unsorted whole blood. Before any surgery took place, 3 to 5 milliliters of peripheral blood were collected. Input material: peripheral blood. The chain employs TRBV29-1 and TRBJ1-4, with D perhaps matching TRBD1 (5 bases). The clonotype originates from a man aged 35 to 55 with primary liver carcinoma and hepatitis B virus infection. CDR3 sequence reads: CSVDGGRGAGERLFF. The CDR3 DNA reads TGCAGCGTTGACGGAGGTCGGGGAGCGGGGGAAAGGCTGTTTTTT.